Listed below are T cell receptor beta chains from one sample, sequenced in a study of spatial heterogeneity in lung cancer. TCRdb reprocessed the 5' RACE reads via MiXCR and lists one record per CDR3 protein. The repertoire holds 7,000 or so distinct CDR3 sequences, under 20% seen once, with about 12% in the top ten. Sample: lung tumor tissue, taken at surgery. Receptors originate from a female donor with early-stage non-small cell lung cancer. Each CDR3 is given with its conserved first and last residue. The order of the fields is V gene, J gene, clone size, D gene, CDR3 DNA, CDR3 protein. A D gene is named only where the DNA matches it firmly. Part of the rows lack a size; the others show once, few, many or a class for expanded clones.

TRBV7-8	TRBJ2-3	.	.	TGTGCCAGCAGCTTCCCCCAGGGGTTGAATGGGGATACGCAGTATTTT	CASSFPQGLNGDTQYF
TRBV6-6	TRBJ2-3	.	.	TGTGCCAGCAGTTTGAACAGGGGTATCGGGAGAGATACGCAGTATTTT	CASSLNRGIGRDTQYF
TRBV11-1	TRBJ2-3	.	.	TGTGCCAGCAGCCATCCGGGATCCGGGCAGGTAGATACGCAGTATTTT	CASSHPGSGQVDTQYF
TRBV12-3/TRBV12-4	TRBJ1-5	.	.	TGTGCCAGCAGAAACAGGGATGGCAATCAGCCCCAGCATTTT	CASRNRDGNQPQHF
TRBV29-1	TRBJ2-1	.	TRBD2	TGCAGCGTTGAACCGGGACTAGCGGGGAGTTACAATGAGCAGTTCTTC	CSVEPGLAGSYNEQFF
TRBV28	TRBJ2-7	.	.	TGTGCCAGCAGTTTAGAGCAAAACGAGCAGTACTTC	CASSLEQNEQYF
TRBV5-1	TRBJ2-1	.	.	TGCGCCAGCAGCTCGGGGAGCTCCTACAATGAGCAGTTCTTC	CASSSGSSYNEQFF
TRBV7-9	TRBJ2-6	few	.	TGTGCCAGCAGCTCTAACCAAAGCCCGGGACACCGGCAGTCTGGGGCCAACGTCCTGACTTTC	CASSSNQSPGHRQSGANVLTF
TRBV7-9	TRBJ1-1	.	.	TGTGCCAGCAGCCCCAGGACGGGGGGCATGAACACTGAAGCTTTCTTT	CASSPRTGGMNTEAFF
TRBV28	TRBJ1-1	.	.	TGTGCCAGCAGTTTTGGTCGCCGCGGGGGCGGTACTGAAGCTTTCTTT	CASSFGRRGGGTEAFF
TRBV7-9	TRBJ2-7	.	TRBD1	TGTGCCAGCAGCAGTTTCGACTCCGGGACAGGGGGCTACGAGCAGTACTTC	CASSSFDSGTGGYEQYF
TRBV28	TRBJ2-5	.	TRBD1	TGTGCCAGCCGTTGGAGGACAGGGGGCGAGAAGACCCAGTACTTC	CASRWRTGGEKTQYF
TRBV10-3	TRBJ1-2	few	.	TGTGCCATCAGTGAGTCGACGCAGGTCTACACCTTC	CAISESTQVYTF
TRBV7-9	TRBJ1-4	.	TRBD1	TGTGCCAGCAGTCGCACCGGGACAGGGTATGAAAAACTGTTTTTT	CASSRTGTGYEKLFF
TRBV7-2	TRBJ2-7	.	.	TGTGCCAGCAGCACCGCACAGGGCTACGAGCAGTACTTC	CASSTAQGYEQYF
TRBV6-6	TRBJ1-5	few	.	TGTGCCAGCACCTTCAGGAGGGGAGATCAGCCCCAGCATTTT	CASTFRRGDQPQHF
TRBV24-1	TRBJ2-5	.	TRBD1	TGTGCCACCAGCTCCGGGACAGGGTACCAAGAGACCCAGTACTTC	CATSSGTGYQETQYF
TRBV15	TRBJ2-7	.	TRBD2	TGTGCCACCAGCAGAGATAGAGCGGGGGGTCCCGAGCAGTACTTC	CATSRDRAGGPEQYF
TRBV5-1	TRBJ1-2	.	TRBD1	TGCGCCAGCAGCTTGGAGCCGGGGACAGCGAATGGCTACACCTTC	CASSLEPGTANGYTF
TRBV7-2	TRBJ1-2	.	TRBD1	TGTGCCAGCAGCGGGGTGACAGGGGGCTATGGCTACACCTTC	CASSGVTGGYGYTF
TRBV2	TRBJ2-2	few	.	TGTGCCAGCAGTGACCCCCCTACGTGGACCGGGGAGCTGTTTTTT	CASSDPPTWTGELFF
TRBV2	TRBJ1-1	.	.	TGTGCCAGCAGTGTTGGGTTGAACACTGAAGCTTTCTTT	CASSVGLNTEAFF
TRBV4-1	TRBJ2-3	.	.	TGCGCCAGCAGCCAGTTGGGGGATAGGCAGTATTTT	CASSQLGDRQYF
TRBV6-5	TRBJ1-2	.	.	TGTGCCAGCAGTTCCCCGACAGGTGCTAACTATGTCTACACCTTC	CASSSPTGANYVYTF
TRBV20-1	TRBJ2-2	few	.	TGCAGTGCTAGGAGGACCCGTGGGAGCGGGGAGCTGTTTTTT	CSARRTRGSGELFF
TRBV30	TRBJ2-7	few	.	TGTGCCTGGAGTGTAACCGGGGGCCCGTACTTC	CAWSVTGGPYF
TRBV20-1	TRBJ1-2	.	.	TGCAGTGCTAGAGATGGGCATGGCTACACCTTC	CSARDGHGYTF
TRBV12-5	TRBJ2-5	few	.	TGTGCTAGTGGCCCAAGTTGGGTAGAGACCCAGTACTTC	CASGPSWVETQYF